The 10 T cell receptor beta chains given below trace back to one sample, sequenced in a study of blood T cell repertoires in COVID-19. Method: immunoSEQ multiplex PCR; TCRdb's copy keeps in-frame clones and lacks some. The profile covers about 190,000 clones, with approximately 80% appearing a single time and roughly 13% taken by the ten largest. Sequenced input: peripheral blood. The receptors derive from a man aged 45 to 65 who had recovered from COVID-19.

The chain recombines TRBV2 with TRBJ2-5; the match to TRBD1 covers 8 bases. CDR1 is SNHLY and CDR2 is FYNNEI in the germline V gene. The CDR3 contains 14 residues. The trim removed 5 bases at V and 1 base at J, leaving 3 bases unmatched. CDR3: CASSFRGLQETQYF. The DNA of the CDR3 is TGTGCCAGCAGTTTCAGGGGGCTCCAAGAGACCCAGTACTTC.

The chain is built from TRBV10-3 and TRBJ2-5; no firm D call. V was shortened by 4 bases and J by 0 bases, with 6 bases between the two germline ends. There are 13 residues in the CDR3. CDR1 is ENHRY and CDR2 is SYGVKD in the germline V gene. The CDR3 sequence: CAISARDQETQYF. The CDR3, as DNA: TGTGCCATCAGTGCCCGAGACCAAGAGACCCAGTACTTC.

The chain has TRBV19 and TRBJ1-5; no firm D call. Germline CDR1 and CDR2: LNHDA and SQIVND (reference sequence). The CDR3 totals 13 residues. Trimming removed 9 bases at V and 4 bases at J, with 13 bases between. The CDR3 protein is CASAQTTNQPQHF. Written as DNA, the CDR3 is TGTGCCAGCGCTCAAACAACAAATCAGCCCCAGCATTTT.

The chain combines TRBV7-3 with TRBJ1-2, with D perhaps matching TRBD1 (5 bases). Germline V gene lookup returns CDR1 SGHTA and CDR2 FQGTGA. The CDR3 totals 14 residues. V was cut by 5 bases and J by 6 bases, with 16 bases left in between. The CDR3 DNA reads TGTGCCAGCAGCCAGGGCCAAGGGCTGGATGGCTACACCTTC. Translating it yields CASSQGQGLDGYTF.

V usage is TRBV6-5 and J usage is TRBJ1-6; no clear D. V lost 2 bases and J lost 7, with 12 bases in between. CDR1 MNHEY and CDR2 SVGAGI come from the germline V gene. The CDR3 is 15 amino acids. The CDR3 bases are TGTGCCAGCAGTTACGATCCCAGGCAAAATTCACCCCTCCACTTT. Translating gives CASSYDPRQNSPLHF.

The genes are TRBV19 and TRBJ1-2; TRBD1 matches 7 bases. This CDR3 has 16 residues. The V and J ends lost 6 bases and 5 bases, in that order; junction bases with no gene match: 15. Germline loops: CDR1 LNHDA, CDR2 SQIVND (reference sequence). This chain's CDR3 is CASRETGQVGGYGYTF. Here the CDR3 DNA reads TGTGCCAGTAGGGAGACTGGACAGGTCGGAGGGTATGGCTACACCTTC.

This chain connects TRBV2 to TRBJ1-1, with 8 bases aligning to TRBD1. Germline V CDR1 and CDR2: SNHLY, FYNNEI. The CDR3 sequence is 13 residues long. The V and J ends lost 6 bases and 6 bases, in that order; junction bases with no gene match: 6. CDR3 sequence: CASRWTGRPEAFF. In DNA, the CDR3 is TGTGCCAGCAGGTGGACAGGGAGGCCTGAAGCTTTCTTT.

The chain links TRBV5-1 to TRBJ1-1; no clear D. This CDR3 is built from 15 residues. Germline V gives CDR1 SGHRS, CDR2 YFSETQ. V dropped 0 bases and J dropped 1 base, with 10 bases sitting between them. The CDR3 coding sequence is TGCGCCAGCAGCTTGGGGTTCACTCGGAACACTGAAGCTTTCTTT. This translates into CASSLGFTRNTEAFF.

Written as DNA, the CDR3 is TGTGCCAGCAGTCTTAATAGAGGCGAGCAGTACTTC. Amino acids: CASSLNRGEQYF. The chain joins TRBV28 to TRBJ2-7; D gene unclear. Germline assignment: CDR1 MDHEN and CDR2 SYDVKM. The CDR3 totals 12 residues. V lost 5 bases, J lost 6 bases, and 11 bases lay in between. The complete variable domain, with remaining parts taken from reference TRBV28 and TRBJ2-7, reads DVKVTQSSRYLVKRTGEKVFLECVQDMDHENMFWYRQDPGLGLRLIYFSYDVKMKEKGDIPEGYSVSREKKERFSLILESASTNQTSMYLCASSLNRGEQYFGPGTRLTVT.

In this sample, this clone turned up a few times. The chain couples TRBV30 to TRBJ1-2; no definite D call. Trimming cost V 4 bases and J 6 bases, with 21 bases left between them. The germline gives CDR1 GTSNPN, CDR2 SVGIG (reference sequence). This CDR3 is 15 amino acids long. The CDR3 DNA is TGTGCCTGGACCATACCGCGGGGTACCAGGAATGGCTACACCTTC. Translating it yields CAWTIPRGTRNGYTF.